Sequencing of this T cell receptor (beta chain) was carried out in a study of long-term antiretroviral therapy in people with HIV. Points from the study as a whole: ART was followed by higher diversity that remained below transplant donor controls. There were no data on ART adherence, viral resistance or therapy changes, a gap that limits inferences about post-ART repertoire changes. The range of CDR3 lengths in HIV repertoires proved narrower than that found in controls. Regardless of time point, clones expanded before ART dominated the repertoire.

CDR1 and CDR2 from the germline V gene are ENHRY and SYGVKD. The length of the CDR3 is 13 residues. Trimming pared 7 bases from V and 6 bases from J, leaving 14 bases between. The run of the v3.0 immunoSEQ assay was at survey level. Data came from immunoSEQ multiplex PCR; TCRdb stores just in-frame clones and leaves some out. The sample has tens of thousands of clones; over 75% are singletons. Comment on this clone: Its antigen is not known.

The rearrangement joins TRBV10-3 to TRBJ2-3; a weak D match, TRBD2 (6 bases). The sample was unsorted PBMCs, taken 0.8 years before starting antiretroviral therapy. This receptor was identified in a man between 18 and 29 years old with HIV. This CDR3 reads CAITRLVSDTQYF. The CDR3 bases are TGTGCCATCACCAGACTAGTCTCGGATACGCAGTATTTT.